This is a list of T cell receptor beta chains from one sample in a study of OX40 agonist ivuxolimab in advanced cancers. Here immunoSEQ multiplex PCR was the method, and the copy in TCRdb shows in-frame clones only, minus some. This table has about 90,000 clones, roughly 93% appearing once. The sequencing here drew on CD4+ or CD8+ T cells sorted from blood, taken in a trial of the OX40 agonist ivuxolimab. These receptors originate from an adult with an advanced solid tumor such as melanoma, head and neck, liver or kidney cancer. CDR3s include the opening cysteine and the closing phenylalanine or tryptophan. A D gene is named only where the DNA matches it firmly. Size values are once, few and many counts, or a class for expanded clones, and some rows have none.

v_call,clone_size,d_call,j_call,cdr3_aa,cdr3_nt
TRBV11-2,.,.,TRBJ2-5,CASSLQETQYF,TGTGCCAGCAGCCTCCAAGAGACCCAGTACTTC
TRBV5-5,.,.,TRBJ1-3,CASSLTGSSGNTIYF,TGTGCCAGCAGCTTGACAGGTAGCTCTGGAAACACCATATATTTT
TRBV19,.,TRBD2,TRBJ2-5,CASRGLAGGQETQYF,TGTGCCAGTAGGGGACTAGCGGGAGGGCAAGAGACCCAGTACTTC
TRBV27,.,.,TRBJ1-1,CASSGVAGLGDTEAFF,TGTGCCAGCAGTGGGGTGGCAGGGCTCGGGGACACTGAAGCTTTCTTT
TRBV18,.,TRBD1,TRBJ2-7,CASSPPGTGGEQYF,TGTGCCAGCTCACCACCCGGGACAGGGGGCGAGCAGTACTTC
TRBV7-2,.,.,TRBJ2-7,CASSARDTSSYEQYF,TGTGCCAGCAGCGCCCGGGACACAAGCTCCTACGAGCAGTACTTC
TRBV11-2,.,TRBD2,TRBJ2-1,CASSLSTSGIDNEQFF,TGTGCCAGCAGCTTATCGACTAGCGGGATAGACAATGAGCAGTTCTTC
TRBV4-3,.,.,TRBJ2-7,CASSQGGVGATYEQYF,TGCGCCAGCAGCCAAGGGGGAGTGGGAGCCACCTACGAGCAGTACTTC
TRBV5-5,.,TRBD2,TRBJ2-7,CASSRAAGDPYEQYF,TGTGCCAGCAGCCGAGCCGCGGGAGATCCCTACGAGCAGTACTTC
TRBV18,.,.,TRBJ2-2,CASSQGPNTGELFF,TGTGCCAGCTCACAGGGGCCAAACACCGGGGAGCTGTTTTTT
TRBV29-1,once,.,TRBJ1-1,CSAGEGNTEAFF,TGCAGCGCCGGTGAAGGGAACACTGAAGCTTTCTTT
TRBV28,.,.,TRBJ2-7,CASSRGGRSGDEQYF,TGTGCCAGCTCCAGGGGGGGGCGTTCTGGAGACGAGCAGTACTTC
TRBV7-2,few,TRBD2,TRBJ2-1,CASSFGLAQWDEQFF,TGTGCCAGCAGCTTTGGACTAGCCCAGTGGGATGAGCAGTTCTTC
TRBV19,few,.,TRBJ1-5,CASSPVSGNQPQHF,TGTGCCAGTAGCCCCGTTTCAGGGAATCAGCCCCAGCATTTT
TRBV6-5,.,TRBD2,TRBJ2-3,CASSYGPSGRDTQYF,TGTGCCAGCAGTTACGGGCCTAGCGGGAGGGATACGCAGTATTTT
TRBV6-6,.,TRBD1,TRBJ1-5,CASTSQGGQPQHF,TGTGCCAGCACCTCCCAGGGGGGGCAGCCCCAGCATTTT
TRBV19,.,.,TRBJ1-1,CASSNRGLNTEAFF,TGTGCCAGTAGTAATCGCGGGTTGAACACTGAAGCTTTCTTT
TRBV6-5,.,TRBD1,TRBJ2-2,CASSYAGTGNTGELFF,TGTGCCAGTAGTTACGCCGGGACAGGGAACACCGGGGAGCTGTTTTTT
TRBV7-9,.,.,TRBJ1-1,CASSLRQENTEAFF,TGTGCCAGCAGCTTACGACAGGAGAACACTGAAGCTTTCTTT
TRBV4-3,.,.,TRBJ1-1,CASSQAPGASTEAFF,TGCGCCAGCAGCCAAGCTCCGGGGGCCAGCACTGAAGCTTTCTTT
TRBV29-1,.,TRBD1,TRBJ1-1,CSSRTGGSTEAFF,TGCAGCTCCCGGACAGGGGGTAGTACTGAAGCTTTCTTT
TRBV29-1,few,TRBD1,TRBJ2-4,CSARTGGLAKNIQYF,TGCAGCGCCCGGACAGGGGGCCTAGCCAAAAACATTCAGTACTTC
TRBV7-2,.,.,TRBJ2-1,CASSGQQGSYNEQFF,TGTGCCAGCAGCGGCCAGCAGGGCTCCTACAATGAGCAGTTCTTC
TRBV10-1,.,TRBD2,TRBJ2-7,CASSASGGTYEQYF,TGCGCCAGCAGTGCTAGCGGGGGAACCTACGAGCAGTACTTC
TRBV19,.,TRBD2,TRBJ2-1,CASSISGLAGQGYNEQFF,TGTGCCAGTAGTATCTCAGGACTAGCGGGACAAGGATACAATGAGCAGTTCTTC
TRBV7-2,.,TRBD2,TRBJ2-5,CASSLGGRERQYF,TGTGCCAGCAGCCTTGGCGGGCGGGAGCGCCAGTACTTC
TRBV28,.,.,TRBJ1-1,CAIFGRGLSTEAFF,TGTGCCATCTTCGGGCGGGGGCTGAGCACTGAAGCTTTCTTT
TRBV19,.,TRBD2,TRBJ2-2,CASRPLAGTGELFF,TGTGCCAGTAGGCCACTAGCGGGGACCGGGGAGCTGTTTTTT
TRBV19,.,.,TRBJ1-5,CASSLQRSGQPQHF,TGTGCCAGTAGTTTACAGAGATCTGGTCAGCCCCAGCATTTT
TRBV29-1,.,.,TRBJ2-3,CSVASRVGTDTQYF,TGCAGCGTTGCGTCTAGGGTAGGCACAGATACGCAGTATTTT
TRBV6-6,.,.,TRBJ1-1,CASSYRQKNTEAFF,TGTGCCAGCAGTTACCGTCAGAAGAACACTGAAGCTTTCTTT
TRBV19,.,.,TRBJ1-2,CASRQGGNYGYTF,TGTGCCAGTAGACAAGGGGGAAACTATGGCTACACCTTC
TRBV18,.,TRBD2,TRBJ2-5,CASSPPTSSQGAQYF,TGTGCCAGCTCACCACCGACTAGCTCCCAAGGGGCCCAGTACTTC
TRBV11-2,.,TRBD2,TRBJ2-7,CASSISGRAGEQYF,TGTGCCAGCAGCATTAGCGGGAGGGCCGGAGAGCAGTACTTC
TRBV7-9,.,.,TRBJ1-1,CASRYGGVAEAFF,TGTGCCAGCAGATACGGGGGAGTAGCTGAAGCTTTCTTT
TRBV18,once,TRBD2,TRBJ2-5,CASSPRVAGEGETQYF,TGTGCCAGCTCACCACGGGTAGCGGGAGAGGGAGAGACCCAGTACTTC
TRBV9,once,.,TRBJ2-1,CASSVDVPTNQGSYNEQFF,TGTGCCAGCAGCGTAGATGTACCGACTAACCAAGGCTCCTACAATGAGCAGTTCTTC
TRBV2,.,.,TRBJ2-1,CASSVGGWNEQFF,TGTGCCAGCAGTGTGGGGGGTTGGAATGAGCAGTTCTTC
TRBV4-3,once,.,TRBJ1-5,CASSHNSGRGQPQHF,TGCGCCAGCAGCCATAACAGTGGCCGGGGACAGCCCCAGCATTTT
TRBV6-5,.,TRBD1,TRBJ1-2,CASTPAGDRVGYTF,TGTGCCAGCACCCCAGCGGGGGACAGGGTTGGCTACACCTTC
TRBV5-8,.,.,TRBJ2-1,CASSLAGVAFTYNEQFF,TGTGCCAGCAGCTTGGCGGGAGTCGCCTTTACCTACAATGAGCAGTTCTTC
TRBV27,.,.,TRBJ2-7,CASSITPIFTLESDYEQYF,TGTGCCAGCAGTATAACGCCAATTTTCACCTTGGAATCTGACTACGAGCAGTACTTC
TRBV4-1,.,.,TRBJ2-1,CASSQENTGEWNEQFF,TGCGCCAGCAGCCAAGAAAATACGGGGGAGTGGAATGAGCAGTTCTTC
TRBV19,.,.,TRBJ2-6,CASKDIDSGANVLTF,TGTGCCAGTAAGGACATCGACTCTGGGGCCAACGTCCTGACTTTC
TRBV28,.,TRBD2,TRBJ2-5,CASSVSGRGSTQETQYF,TGTGCCAGCAGTGTTAGCGGGAGGGGAAGTACACAAGAGACCCAGTACTTC
TRBV18,.,.,TRBJ1-2,CASSPRIGAADVNYGYTF,TGTGCCAGCTCACCAAGAATTGGAGCAGCCGATGTTAACTATGGCTACACCTTC
TRBV6-5,.,TRBD1,TRBJ1-4,CASRTGAGEKLFF,TGTGCCAGCAGGACAGGGGCGGGTGAAAAACTGTTTTTT
TRBV7-9,once,.,TRBJ2-2,CASSLVVETGELFF,TGTGCCAGCAGCTTAGTGGTTGAGACCGGGGAGCTGTTTTTT
TRBV4-3,.,.,TRBJ1-6,CASSQISYNSPLHF,TGCGCCAGCAGCCAGATTTCCTATAATTCACCCCTCCACTTT
TRBV20-1,.,.,TRBJ2-7,CSATRVNEQYF,TGCAGTGCTACCAGGGTCAACGAGCAGTACTTC
TRBV10-2,.,.,TRBJ1-1,CASSGGRILIEAFF,TGCGCCAGCAGTGGGGGCAGGATCTTAATTGAAGCTTTCTTT
TRBV7-3,.,.,TRBJ2-1,CASSLTPTPPYNEQFF,TGTGCCAGCAGCTTAACCCCGACTCCCCCCTACAATGAGCAGTTCTTC
TRBV7-9,.,.,TRBJ2-4,CASSPNPHEGDYAKNIQYF,TGTGCCAGCAGCCCTAACCCCCATGAGGGGGACTACGCCAAAAACATTCAGTACTTC
TRBV5-6,.,TRBD1,TRBJ2-7,CASSGEGGKSSYEQYF,TGTGCCAGCAGCGGCGAAGGGGGCAAAAGCTCCTACGAGCAGTACTTC